Each of the 25 T cell receptor beta chains below was sequenced from the same sample in a study of blood T cell repertoires in COVID-19. Clones were sequenced by immunoSEQ multiplex PCR, and TCRdb holds only the in-frame ones, with some missing. The sample records about 380,000 clones, about 90% being singletons. Sequencing input: PBMCs or T cells enriched from blood (not recorded which). The receptor source for this set is a woman in her twenties or thirties who had recovered from COVID-19.

Regarding this clone: Other DNA sequences in this specimen translate into the identical CDR3. V usage is TRBV30 and J usage is TRBJ1-2; D gene unclear. The CDR3 has 11 residues. Germline assignment: CDR1 GTSNPN and CDR2 SVGIG (reference sequence). V lost 4 bases to trimming and J lost 0 bases, with 3 bases between them. The CDR3 region has the DNA TGTGCCTGGACAGCTAACTATGGCTACACCTTC. It is translated as CAWTANYGYTF.

V usage is TRBV9 and J usage is TRBJ2-2; 7 bases agree with TRBD2. V shed 3 bases, J shed 4 bases, and the junction held 0 bases outside the gene matches. Germline CDR1 and CDR2: SGDLS and YYNGEE. This CDR3 comprises 13 residues. The CDR3 region has the DNA TGTGCCAGCAGCGGGACTAGCACCGGGGAGCTGTTTTTT. Translating it yields CASSGTSTGELFF.

The table lists this clone with a count of one. The chain is built from TRBV5-1 and TRBJ2-2; 10 nucleotides line up with TRBD1. The CDR3 has 15 amino acids. J gave up 4 bases and V 5 bases, and 5 bases lay outside the gene matches. Germline CDR1 reads SGHRS; CDR2 reads YFSETQ. The CDR3 sequence is CASSMGQGTTGELFF. CDR3 bases: TGCGCCAGCAGTATGGGACAGGGGACCACCGGGGAGCTGTTTTTT.

In this sample, this clone turned up a few times. The gene calls are TRBV2 and TRBJ1-5, with TRBD1 as a possible D gene (6 bases). CDR1 and CDR2 from the germline V gene are SNHLY and FYNNEI. The CDR3 is 14 residues long. The V and J ends lost 7 bases and 5 bases respectively, with 15 bases between them. The CDR3 sequence: CASNLNREDQPQHF. CDR3 in DNA: TGTGCCAGCAACCTAAACAGGGAAGATCAGCCCCAGCATTTT.

This clone has a single count. The DNA is left out, because the CDR3 cannot be placed on it with certainty; the CDR3 is given as TCRdb lists it. The CDR3 region is CSVGPGGDEQYF. The chain links TRBV29-1 to TRBJ2-7; whether TRBD2, the table's D call, matches the DNA was not checked. Germline V gives CDR1 SQVTM, CDR2 ANQGSEA. The CDR3 numbers 12 amino acids, ends counted.

The chain links TRBV5-1 to TRBJ2-2, with TRBD1 matching over 8 bases. CDR3 length: 16 amino acids. Germline CDR1 and CDR2: SGHRS and YFSETQ. V trimming: 2 bases; J trimming: 1 base; junction bases outside the gene matches: 4. In nucleotides, the CDR3 is TGCGCCAGCAGCTTAGACAGGGGCGTGAACACCGGGGAGCTGTTTTTT. This translates into CASSLDRGVNTGELFF.

The rearrangement links TRBV18 to TRBJ2-3; TRBD1 matches at 8 bases. CDR1 is KGHSH and CDR2 is LQKENI in the germline V gene. The CDR3 length is 14 residues. The trim removed 4 bases at V and 6 bases at J, leaving 6 bases unmatched. CDR3 amino acids: CASSLGQGDDTQYF. As DNA, the CDR3 is TGTGCCAGCTCACTAGGACAGGGTGATGATACGCAGTATTTT.

The chain carries TRBV15 and TRBJ1-1; 12 bases line up with TRBD1. The CDR3 length is 14 residues. The germline V gene encodes CDR1 LNHNV and CDR2 YYDKDF (reference sequence). J was trimmed by 7 bases and V by 5 bases; bases with no gene match: 5. The CDR3 loop reads CATSLRDRGREAFF. CDR3 DNA sequence: TGTGCCACCAGCTTGAGGGACAGGGGGCGTGAAGCTTTCTTT.

The chain joins TRBV7-9 to TRBJ1-1, with 7 bases lining up with TRBD1. Germline V CDR1 and CDR2: SEHNR, FQNEAQ (reference sequence). Trimming took 5 bases from V and 0 from J; bases not matched to a gene: 6. The CDR3 has 15 amino acids. CDR3 sequence: CASSHWDRLNTEAFF. Here the CDR3 DNA reads TGTGCCAGCAGCCACTGGGACAGATTGAACACTGAAGCTTTCTTT.

The rearrangement uses TRBV15 and TRBJ2-1; D perhaps matches TRBD1 (6 bases). Germline CDR1 reads LNHNV; CDR2 reads YYDKDF (reference sequence). The V end was cut by 1 base, the J end by 5 bases, with 12 bases between. The CDR3 covers 15 residues. CDR3 nucleotide sequence: TGTGCCACCAGCAGAGGTGGGGGCGCGAACAATGAGCAGTTCTTC. Residues: CATSRGGGANNEQFF.

This chain links TRBV9 with TRBJ1-6; D gene unclear. The germline CDR1 and CDR2 sequences are SGDLS and YYNGEE. The CDR3 runs to 13 residues. The V and J ends lost 1 base and 9 bases respectively, with 8 bases between them. The CDR3 spells CASSVLSGSPLHF. The CDR3 DNA reads TGTGCCAGCAGCGTACTTAGTGGTTCACCCCTCCACTTT.

This clone was counted once. The V gene is TRBV7-8, the J gene TRBJ2-7; maybe TRBD2 (5 bases). The CDR3 spans 15 residues. Germline lookup yields CDR1 SGHVS and CDR2 FQNEAQ. Trimming shortened V by 6 bases and J by 5 bases, and 20 bases separated the two germline ends. The CDR3, as DNA: TGTGCCAGCAGTTTTCTCCGGGGTGTCGGAAACGAGCAGTACTTC. Protein product: CASSFLRGVGNEQYF.

This clone was observed a single time. In DNA form, the CDR3 reads TGTGCCAGCAGCTTCCCCCCGGGACAGGCCTTCGAAGCTTTCTTT. This encodes CASSFPPGQAFEAFF. V is TRBV11-2 and J is TRBJ1-1; TRBD1 matches at 8 bases. V was clipped by 3 bases and J by 8 bases; unmatched bases: 11. Germline CDR1 is SGHAT and CDR2 is FQNNGV. The CDR3 runs to 15 residues. Filled out from reference TRBV11-2 and TRBJ1-1, the complete variable domain reads EAGVAQSPRYKIIEKRQSVAFWCNPISGHATLYWYQQILGQGPKLLIQFQNNGVVDDSQLPKDRFSAERLKGVDSTLKIQPAKLEDSAVYLCASSFPPGQAFEAFFGQGTRLTVV.

The chain joins TRBV9 to TRBJ2-2, with 7 bases that match TRBD2. V shed 7 bases and J 3 bases; nucleotides not matched to a gene: 18. Germline V gives CDR1 SGDLS, CDR2 YYNGEE. The CDR3 totals 18 residues. The CDR3 protein is CASSQTSDLERDTGELFF. CDR3 nucleotide sequence: TGTGCCAGCTCTCAAACTAGCGACCTAGAGAGGGACACCGGGGAGCTGTTTTTT.

This clone was found once. The chain couples TRBV5-4 to TRBJ2-5; maybe TRBD2 (5 bases). CDR3 size: 15 residues. Trimming cost V 5 bases and J 1 base, with 15 bases left between them. Germline values: CDR1 SGHNT, CDR2 YYREEE (reference sequence). The CDR3 region is CASSETNTFQETQYF. The CDR3 coding sequence is TGTGCCAGCAGTGAGACTAACACGTTCCAAGAGACCCAGTACTTC. The full variable domain, in which reference TRBV5-4 and TRBJ2-5 provide the parts outside the CDR3, is ETGVTQSPTHLIKTRGQQVTLRCSSQSGHNTVSWYQQALGQGPQFIFQYYREEENGRGNFPPRFSGLQFPNYSSELNVNALELDDSALYLCASSETNTFQETQYFGPGTRLLVL.

This clone has only one observation. The genes are TRBV6-5 and TRBJ1-2, with D unclear. Germline V gene data show CDR1 as MNHEY and CDR2 as SVGAGI. The CDR3 length is 13 residues. V was clipped by 7 bases and J by 3 bases, with 12 bases between them. The CDR3 sequence is CASKPPQDYGYTF. The CDR3 DNA sequence: TGTGCCAGCAAGCCGCCGCAGGACTATGGCTACACCTTC.

Details on this clone: Other DNA sequences in the sample encode the same CDR3. This chain connects TRBV14 to TRBJ1-1; tentatively, D is TRBD1 (5 bases). V was clipped by 3 bases and J by 3 bases, with 11 bases between them. CDR1 and CDR2 (germline): SGHDN, FVKESK. The CDR3 totals 14 residues. Written as DNA, the CDR3 is TGTGCCAGCAGCCAGGCAGGGCGGTACACTGAAGCTTTCTTT. It codes for CASSQAGRYTEAFF.

The genes are TRBV11-2 and TRBJ1-1; D might be TRBD1 (5 bases). CDR3 length: 16 amino acids. V lost 3 bases and J lost 4, with 18 bases in between. Germline values: CDR1 SGHAT, CDR2 FQNNGV. The CDR3 is CASSFAAFVGGTEAFF. In nucleotides, the CDR3 is TGTGCCAGCAGCTTCGCCGCGTTCGTGGGGGGCACTGAAGCTTTCTTT.

V gene TRBV2 combines with J gene TRBJ1-5; D gene uncertain. The CDR3 has 14 amino acids. Germline V gene lookup returns CDR1 SNHLY and CDR2 FYNNEI. Deletions cut 4 bases from V and 7 bases from J, with 14 bases between. CDR3: CASSGARVWQPQHF. The CDR3 DNA follows: TGTGCCAGCAGTGGGGCGAGGGTCTGGCAGCCCCAGCATTTT.

J is TRBJ1-2 and V is TRBV12-5; D not certain. Germline-derived CDR1 and CDR2 are LGHNT and FRNRAP. Trimming cost V 2 bases and J 7 bases, with 8 bases left between them. This CDR3 is built from 12 residues. The CDR3 coding sequence is TGTGCTAGTGGTTTGATCGGGATTGGCTACACCTTC. The encoded protein is CASGLIGIGYTF.

The chain employs TRBV30 and TRBJ1-2; 10 bases line up with TRBD1. The CDR3 covers 11 residues. Trimming took 7 bases from V and 7 from J; bases not matched to a gene: 3. Germline values: CDR1 GTSNPN, CDR2 SVGIG (reference sequence). The CDR3 DNA sequence: TGTGCCTCAGACAGGGGGCTTGGCTACACCTTC. This codes for CASDRGLGYTF.

This chain uses TRBV6-5 with TRBJ2-7; D perhaps matches TRBD1 (6 bases). Germline loops: CDR1 MNHEY, CDR2 SVGAGI. Trimming pared 7 bases from V and 1 base from J, leaving 11 bases between. CDR3 length: 13 residues. The CDR3 coding sequence is TGTGCCAGCAAATCCCAGGGGTCCTACGAGCAGTACTTC. This translates into CASKSQGSYEQYF.

This chain links TRBV7-2 with TRBJ2-5; D perhaps matches TRBD2 (5 bases). Germline assignment: CDR1 SGHTA and CDR2 FQGNSA. The CDR3 contains 15 residues. V lost 2 bases and J lost 5, with 15 bases in between. The CDR3 loop reads CASSLISAAGETQYF. The CDR3 bases are TGTGCCAGCAGCTTAATTAGCGCGGCTGGGGAGACCCAGTACTTC.

This chain connects TRBV7-3 to TRBJ2-7; TRBD2 agrees at 7 bases. The CDR3 has 16 amino acids. Germline V gives CDR1 SGHTA, CDR2 FQGTGA. The trim removed 3 bases at V and 0 bases at J, leaving 8 bases unmatched. CDR3 DNA: TGTGCCAGCAGCTTTTGGGGAGGGGAGAGCTCCTACGAGCAGTACTTC. Translation gives CASSFWGGESSYEQYF.

The gene calls are TRBV18 and TRBJ2-7; 7 bases match TRBD1. V gave up 2 bases and J gave up 3 bases; unmatched junction bases: 4. Germline values: CDR1 KGHSH, CDR2 LQKENI. The CDR3 runs 14 residues. This CDR3 reads CASSPLDRVYEQYF. As DNA, the CDR3 is TGTGCCAGCTCACCATTAGACAGGGTCTACGAGCAGTACTTC.